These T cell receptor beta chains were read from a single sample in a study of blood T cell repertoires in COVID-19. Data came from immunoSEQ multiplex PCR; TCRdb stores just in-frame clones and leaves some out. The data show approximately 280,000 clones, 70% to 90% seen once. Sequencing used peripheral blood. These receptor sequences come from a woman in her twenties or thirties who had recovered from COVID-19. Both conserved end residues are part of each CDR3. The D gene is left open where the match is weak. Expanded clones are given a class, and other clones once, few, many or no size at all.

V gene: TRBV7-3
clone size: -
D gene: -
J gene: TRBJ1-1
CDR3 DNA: TGTGCCAGCAGCTTGAGCGGACCTTACACTGAAGCTTTCTTT
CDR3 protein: CASSLSGPYTEAFF

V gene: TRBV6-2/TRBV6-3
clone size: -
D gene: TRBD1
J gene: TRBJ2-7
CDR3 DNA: TGTGCCAGCAGCCAATTCCCGTGGACAGGTCGCGAGCAGTACTTC
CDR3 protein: CASSQFPWTGREQYF

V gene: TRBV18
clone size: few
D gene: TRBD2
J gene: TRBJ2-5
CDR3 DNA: TGTGCCAGCTCACCGGGGGGGAGAGTCCAAGAGACCCAGTACTTC
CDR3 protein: CASSPGGRVQETQYF

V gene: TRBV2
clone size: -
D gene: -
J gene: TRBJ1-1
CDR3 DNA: TGTGCCAGCAGCTTCATTGCCCCTGGAGGAAGCACTGAAGCTTTCTTT
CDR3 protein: CASSFIAPGGSTEAFF

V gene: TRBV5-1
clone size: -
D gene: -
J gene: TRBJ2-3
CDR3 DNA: TGCGCCAGCACCCCCGGGAGTAGCACAGATACGCAGTATTTT
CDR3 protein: CASTPGSSTDTQYF

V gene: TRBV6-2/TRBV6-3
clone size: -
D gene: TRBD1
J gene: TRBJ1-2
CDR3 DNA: TGTGCCAGCAGTTATACGCGACAGGGCTTTTCCTATGGCTACACCTTC
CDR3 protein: CASSYTRQGFSYGYTF

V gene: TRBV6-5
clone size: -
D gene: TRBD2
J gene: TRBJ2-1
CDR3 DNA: TGTGCCAGCAGGCCGACTAGCGGGGCTGTGTCGGAGCAGTTCTTC
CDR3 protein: CASRPTSGAVSEQFF

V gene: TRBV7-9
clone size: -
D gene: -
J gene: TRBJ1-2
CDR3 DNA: TGTGCCAGCAGCTTAACAGGGCTGGGTGGCTACACCTTC
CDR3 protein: CASSLTGLGGYTF

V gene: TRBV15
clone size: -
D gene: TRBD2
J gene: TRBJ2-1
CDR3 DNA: TGTGCCACCAGCAGCCTCCCGGTAAAGGGACTATTATACAATGAGCAGTTCTTC
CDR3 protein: CATSSLPVKGLLYNEQFF

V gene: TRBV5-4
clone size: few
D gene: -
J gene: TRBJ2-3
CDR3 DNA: TGTGCCAGCAGAGTAGAGGGCACAGATACGCAGTATTTT
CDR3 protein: CASRVEGTDTQYF

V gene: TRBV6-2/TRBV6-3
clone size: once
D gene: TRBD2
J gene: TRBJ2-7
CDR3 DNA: TGTGCCAGCAGCCTAGCGGGGGCCTACGAGCAGTACTTC
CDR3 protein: CASSLAGAYEQYF

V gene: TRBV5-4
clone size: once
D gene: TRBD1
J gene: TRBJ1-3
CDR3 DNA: TGTGCCAGCAGCCCAGGGACAGCCTCTGGAAACACCATATATTTT
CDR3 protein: CASSPGTASGNTIYF

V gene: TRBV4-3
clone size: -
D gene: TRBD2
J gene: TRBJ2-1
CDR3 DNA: TGCGCCAGCAGCCAAGACAGAGCGGGGGGTGCCTACAATGAGCAGTTCTTC
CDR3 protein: CASSQDRAGGAYNEQFF

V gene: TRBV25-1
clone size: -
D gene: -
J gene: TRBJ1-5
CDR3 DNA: TGTGCCAGCAGTGGTCCAGGGTATAGCAATCAGCCCCAGCATTTT
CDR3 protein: CASSGPGYSNQPQHF

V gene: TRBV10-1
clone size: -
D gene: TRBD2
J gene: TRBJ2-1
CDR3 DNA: TGCGCCAGCAGAACTAGCGGGGGGAGTAATGAGCAGTTCTTC
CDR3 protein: CASRTSGGSNEQFF

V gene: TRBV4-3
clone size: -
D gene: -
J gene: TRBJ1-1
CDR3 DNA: TGCGCCAGCAGCCAAGTTTGGGGCCCGAACACTGAAGCTTTCTTT
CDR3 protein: CASSQVWGPNTEAFF

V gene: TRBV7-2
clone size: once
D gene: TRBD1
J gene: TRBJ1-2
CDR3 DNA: TGTGCCAGCAGCTTAGCCCCCACAGGGGGCGATGGCTACACCTTC
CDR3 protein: CASSLAPTGGDGYTF

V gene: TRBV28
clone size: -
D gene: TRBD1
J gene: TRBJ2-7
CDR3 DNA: TGTGCCAGCAGTCGGACAGGGGCAGGCTCCTACGAGCAGTACTTC
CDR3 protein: CASSRTGAGSYEQYF

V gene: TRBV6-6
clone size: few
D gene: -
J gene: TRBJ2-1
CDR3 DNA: TGTGCCAGCAGTTACGGCGGGGATGAGCAGTTCTTC
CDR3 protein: CASSYGGDEQFF

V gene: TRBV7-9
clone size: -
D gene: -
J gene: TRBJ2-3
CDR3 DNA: TGTGCCAGCAGCTTAGCACCCCAGAATACGCAGTATTTT
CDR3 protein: CASSLAPQNTQYF

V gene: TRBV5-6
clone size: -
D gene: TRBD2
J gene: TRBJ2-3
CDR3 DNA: TGTGCCAGCAGCCCCGGGGGGAGAAACACAGATACGCAGTATTTT
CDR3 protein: CASSPGGRNTDTQYF

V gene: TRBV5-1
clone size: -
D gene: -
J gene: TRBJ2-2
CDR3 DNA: TGCGCCAGCAGCAGCCAGACAAACACCGGGGAGCTGTTTTTT
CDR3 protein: CASSSQTNTGELFF

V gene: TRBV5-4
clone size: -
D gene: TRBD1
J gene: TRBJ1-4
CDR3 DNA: TGTGCCAGCAGCTTGAGGACAGGGGGACGGAATGAAAAACTGTTTTTT
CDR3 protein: CASSLRTGGRNEKLFF

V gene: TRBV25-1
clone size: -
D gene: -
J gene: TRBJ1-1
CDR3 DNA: TGTGCCAGCCGAAAGGTGGGCTCGCGGGCGAACACTGAAGCTTTCTTT
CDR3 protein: CASRKVGSRANTEAFF

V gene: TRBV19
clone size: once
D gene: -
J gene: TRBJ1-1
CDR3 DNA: TGTGCCAGTAGTAAGAGGGAGGGGAACACTGAAGCTTTCTTT
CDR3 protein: CASSKREGNTEAFF

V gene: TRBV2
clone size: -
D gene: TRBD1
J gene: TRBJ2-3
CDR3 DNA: TGTGCCAGCAGTGAAGTGGGACAGGGCACCGCAGATACGCAGTATTTT
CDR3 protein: CASSEVGQGTADTQYF

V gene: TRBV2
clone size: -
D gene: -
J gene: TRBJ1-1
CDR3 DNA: TGTGCCAGCAGTGACACCCCTACGGGGGGGGCTCGGGGCACTGAAGCTTTCTTT
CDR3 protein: CASSDTPTGGARGTEAFF

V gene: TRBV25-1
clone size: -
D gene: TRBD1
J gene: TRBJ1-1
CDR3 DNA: TGTGCCAGCAGTGGTACACAGGGGGCCACTGAAGCTTTCTTT
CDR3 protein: CASSGTQGATEAFF

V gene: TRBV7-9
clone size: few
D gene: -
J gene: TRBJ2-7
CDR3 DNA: TGTGCCAGCAGCTTAAAGTACTCCCCCTACGAGCAGTACTTC
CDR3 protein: CASSLKYSPYEQYF

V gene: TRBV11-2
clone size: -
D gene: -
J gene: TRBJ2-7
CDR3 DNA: TGTGCCAGCAGCCCCCTGGCCAGGTCCGGCCCAGTCTACGAGCAGTACTTC
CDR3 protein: CASSPLARSGPVYEQYF

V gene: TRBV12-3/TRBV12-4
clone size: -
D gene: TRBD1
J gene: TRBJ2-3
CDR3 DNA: TGTGCCAGCAGTTCCTATGACAGGGGCACGCAGTATTTT
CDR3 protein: CASSSYDRGTQYF

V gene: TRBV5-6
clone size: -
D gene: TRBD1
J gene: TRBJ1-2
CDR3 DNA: TGTGCCAGCAGATCAGAGACAGGGGGTGGCTACACCTTC
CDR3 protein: CASRSETGGGYTF

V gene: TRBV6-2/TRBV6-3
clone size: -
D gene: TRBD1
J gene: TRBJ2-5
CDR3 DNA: TGTGCCAGCAGTTACCCCGAGGGACAGCTAGAAGAGACCCAGTACTTC
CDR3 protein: CASSYPEGQLEETQYF

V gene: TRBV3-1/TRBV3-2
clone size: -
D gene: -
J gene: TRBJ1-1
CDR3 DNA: TGTGCCAGCAGCCAAGATTTAGCCGGTCGGGCTTTCTTT
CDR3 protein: CASSQDLAGRAFF

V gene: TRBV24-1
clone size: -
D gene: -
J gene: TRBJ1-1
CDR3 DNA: TGTGCCACCAAGCCTTCTAAAGCTTTCTTT
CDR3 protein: CATKPSKAFF

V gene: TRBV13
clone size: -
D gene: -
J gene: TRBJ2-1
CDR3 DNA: TGTGCCAGCAGCTTAGGGTGGGGTAGGGGCTACAATGAGCAGTTCTTC
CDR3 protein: CASSLGWGRGYNEQFF

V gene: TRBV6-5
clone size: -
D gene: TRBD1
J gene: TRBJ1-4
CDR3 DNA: TGTGCCAGCAGTTACTCTACAGGGGTGAGTGAAAAACTGTTTTTT
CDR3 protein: CASSYSTGVSEKLFF

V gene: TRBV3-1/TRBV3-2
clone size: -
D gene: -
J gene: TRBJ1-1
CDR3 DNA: TGTGCCAGCAGCACGGGGTTGTCAAAAGGAGGGGACACTGAAGCTTTCTTT
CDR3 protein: CASSTGLSKGGDTEAFF

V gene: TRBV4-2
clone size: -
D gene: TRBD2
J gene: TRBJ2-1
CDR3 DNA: TGTGCCAGCAGCCAAGGGAGACTAGCGGGGGGGCCTTCCTACAATGAGCAGTTCTTC
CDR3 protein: CASSQGRLAGGPSYNEQFF

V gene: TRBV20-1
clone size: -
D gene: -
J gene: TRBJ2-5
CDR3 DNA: TGCAGTCCTAGAGGGGCAGAGACCCAGTACTTC
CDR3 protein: CSPRGAETQYF

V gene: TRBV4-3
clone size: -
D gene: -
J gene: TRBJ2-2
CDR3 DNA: TGCGCCAGCAGCCCCCTCCTTGCGGGGGAGCTGTTTTTT
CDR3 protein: CASSPLLAGELFF

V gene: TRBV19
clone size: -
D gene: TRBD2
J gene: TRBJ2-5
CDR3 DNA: TGTGCCAGTAGTCCGGGCGGGAGGGCCCCAGAGACCCAGTACTTC
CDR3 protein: CASSPGGRAPETQYF

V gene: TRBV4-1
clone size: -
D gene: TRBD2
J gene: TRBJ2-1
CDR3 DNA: TGCGCCAGCCGACTAGCGGGGGGGCCGAATGAGCAGTTCTTC
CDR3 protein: CASRLAGGPNEQFF

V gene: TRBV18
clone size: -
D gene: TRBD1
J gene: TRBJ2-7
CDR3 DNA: TGTGCCAGCTCACTTAACCTCCGGGACAGGGGGACCTACGAGCAGTACTTC
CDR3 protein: CASSLNLRDRGTYEQYF

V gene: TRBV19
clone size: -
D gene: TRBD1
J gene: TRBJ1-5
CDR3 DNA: TGTGCCAGTAGTTTAGACAGGGGCGCTCAGCCCCAGCATTTT
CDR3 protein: CASSLDRGAQPQHF

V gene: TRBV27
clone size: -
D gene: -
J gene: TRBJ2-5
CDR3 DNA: TGTGCCAGCAGTTCGCGACGGACTCAAGAGACCCAGTACTTC
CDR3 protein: CASSSRRTQETQYF

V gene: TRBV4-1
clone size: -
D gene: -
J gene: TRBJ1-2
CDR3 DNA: TGCGCCAGCAGCCAAGGGACAGCTACTAACTATGGCTACACCTTC
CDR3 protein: CASSQGTATNYGYTF

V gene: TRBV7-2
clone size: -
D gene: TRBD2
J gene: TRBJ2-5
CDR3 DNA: TGTGCCAGCAGCCAGGCGGGGACTAGCGTATTGGTTAGGGAGACCCAGTACTTC
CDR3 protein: CASSQAGTSVLVRETQYF

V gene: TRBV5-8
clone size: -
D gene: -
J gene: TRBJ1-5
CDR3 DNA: TGTGCCAGCAGCCCTTGGCAGGGTAGCAATCAGCCCCAGCATTTT
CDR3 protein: CASSPWQGSNQPQHF

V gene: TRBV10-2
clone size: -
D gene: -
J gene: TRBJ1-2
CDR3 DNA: TGCGCCAGCAGTTTAGGAGGTGGTTCGGCTGGCTACACCTTC
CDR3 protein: CASSLGGGSAGYTF

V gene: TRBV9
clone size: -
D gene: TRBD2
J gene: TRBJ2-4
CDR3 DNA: TGTGCCAGCAGCGTAGGGCGGGGGGGCGCAAACATTCAGTACTTC
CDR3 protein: CASSVGRGGANIQYF

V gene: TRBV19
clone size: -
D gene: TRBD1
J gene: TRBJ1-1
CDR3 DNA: TGTGCCAGTAGTCCCGGACAGGGGTTGAACACTGAAGCTTTCTTT
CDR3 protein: CASSPGQGLNTEAFF

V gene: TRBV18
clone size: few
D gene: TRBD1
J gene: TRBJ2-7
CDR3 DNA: TGTGCCAGCTCATTCCGGGACAGCAACTACGAGCAGTACTTC
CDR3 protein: CASSFRDSNYEQYF